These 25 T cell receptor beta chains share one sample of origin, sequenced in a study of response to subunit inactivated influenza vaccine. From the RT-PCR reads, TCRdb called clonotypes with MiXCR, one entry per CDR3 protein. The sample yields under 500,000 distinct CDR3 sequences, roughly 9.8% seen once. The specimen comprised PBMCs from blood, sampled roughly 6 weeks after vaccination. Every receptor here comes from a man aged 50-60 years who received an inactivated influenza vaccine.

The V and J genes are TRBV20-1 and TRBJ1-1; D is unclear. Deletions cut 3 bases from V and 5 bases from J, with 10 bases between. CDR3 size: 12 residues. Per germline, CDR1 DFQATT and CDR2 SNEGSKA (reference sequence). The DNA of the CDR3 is TGCAGTGCTAGGGGCCTAAGGACTGAAGCTTTCTTT. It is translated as CSARGLRTEAFF.

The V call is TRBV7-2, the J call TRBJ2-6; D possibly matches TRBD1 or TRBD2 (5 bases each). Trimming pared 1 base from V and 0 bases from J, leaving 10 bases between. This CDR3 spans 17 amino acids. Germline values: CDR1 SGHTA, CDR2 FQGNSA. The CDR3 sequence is CASSLVGTSSGANVLTF. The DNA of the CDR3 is TGTGCCAGCAGCTTAGTGGGGACCTCCTCTGGGGCCAACGTCCTGACTTTC.

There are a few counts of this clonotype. The CDR3 DNA follows: TGTGCCAGCAGCACTCGGACAGCAAATGAGCAGTTCTTC. Protein sequence: CASSTRTANEQFF. The gene calls are TRBV3-1 and TRBJ2-1, with D tentatively TRBD1 (6 bases). This CDR3 comprises 13 residues. The germline V gene encodes CDR1 LGHDT and CDR2 YNNKEL (reference sequence). Trimming removed 5 bases at V and 7 bases at J, with 12 bases between.

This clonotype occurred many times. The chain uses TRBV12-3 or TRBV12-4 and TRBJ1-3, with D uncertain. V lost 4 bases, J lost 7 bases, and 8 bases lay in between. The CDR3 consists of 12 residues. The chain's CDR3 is CASSYYGNTIYF. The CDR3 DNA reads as TGTGCCAGCAGTTATTATGGGAACACCATATATTTT.

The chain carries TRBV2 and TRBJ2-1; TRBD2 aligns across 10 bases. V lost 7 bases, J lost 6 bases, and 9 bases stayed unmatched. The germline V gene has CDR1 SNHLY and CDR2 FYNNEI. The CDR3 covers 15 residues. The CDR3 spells CASKTQREGFNEQFF. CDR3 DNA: TGTGCCAGCAAAACGCAGCGGGAGGGCTTCAATGAGCAGTTCTTC.

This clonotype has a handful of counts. The CDR3 DNA follows: TGCAGTCCGGACACCTACGAGCAGTACTTC. Translated, it gives CSPDTYEQYF. The V call is TRBV20-1, the J call TRBJ2-7; maybe TRBD1 (5 bases). The ends were cut back, 8 bases at V and 2 bases at J, with 7 bases in the middle. This CDR3 is built from 10 residues. The germline CDR1 and CDR2 sequences are DFQATT and SNEGSKA (reference sequence).

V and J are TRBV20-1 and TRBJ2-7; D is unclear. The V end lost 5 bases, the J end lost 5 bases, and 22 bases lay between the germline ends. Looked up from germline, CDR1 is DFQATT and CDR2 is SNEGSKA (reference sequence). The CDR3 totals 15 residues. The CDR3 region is CSAPLPGLFSHEQYF. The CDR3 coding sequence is TGCAGTGCTCCCCTTCCGGGCCTTTTTTCTCACGAGCAGTACTTC.

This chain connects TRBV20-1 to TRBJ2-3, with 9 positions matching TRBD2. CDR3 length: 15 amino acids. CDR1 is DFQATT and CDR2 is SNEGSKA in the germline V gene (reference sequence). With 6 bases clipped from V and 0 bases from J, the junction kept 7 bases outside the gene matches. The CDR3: CSARSLAGSTDTQYF. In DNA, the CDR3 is TGCAGTGCGCGTTCTCTAGCGGGGAGCACAGATACGCAGTATTTT.

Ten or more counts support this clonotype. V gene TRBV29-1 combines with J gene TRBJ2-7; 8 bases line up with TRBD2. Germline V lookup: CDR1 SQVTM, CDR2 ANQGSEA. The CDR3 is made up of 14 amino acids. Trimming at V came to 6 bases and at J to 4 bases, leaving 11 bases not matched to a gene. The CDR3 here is CSVERLAGTYEQYF. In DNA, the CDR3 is TGCAGCGTCGAAAGGCTAGCGGGTACTTACGAGCAGTACTTC.

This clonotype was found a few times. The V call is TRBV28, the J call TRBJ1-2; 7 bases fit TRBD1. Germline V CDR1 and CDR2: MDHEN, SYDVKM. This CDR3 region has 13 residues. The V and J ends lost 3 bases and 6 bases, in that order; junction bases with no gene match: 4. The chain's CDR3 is CASSFVQGNGYTF. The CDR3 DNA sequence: TGTGCCAGCAGTTTTGTACAGGGGAATGGCTACACCTTC.

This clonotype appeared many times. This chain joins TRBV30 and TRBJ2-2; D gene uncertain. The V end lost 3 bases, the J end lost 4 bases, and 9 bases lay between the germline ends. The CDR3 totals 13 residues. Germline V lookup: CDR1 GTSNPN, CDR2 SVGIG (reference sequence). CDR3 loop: CAWRMGFTGELFF. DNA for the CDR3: TGTGCCTGGAGGATGGGATTCACCGGGGAGCTGTTTTTT.

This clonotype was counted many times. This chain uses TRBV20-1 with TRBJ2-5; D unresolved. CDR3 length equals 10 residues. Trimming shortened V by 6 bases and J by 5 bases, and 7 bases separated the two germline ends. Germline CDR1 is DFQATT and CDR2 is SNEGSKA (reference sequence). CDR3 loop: CSAGRETQYF. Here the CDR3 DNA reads TGCAGTGCAGGCCGGGAGACCCAGTACTTC.

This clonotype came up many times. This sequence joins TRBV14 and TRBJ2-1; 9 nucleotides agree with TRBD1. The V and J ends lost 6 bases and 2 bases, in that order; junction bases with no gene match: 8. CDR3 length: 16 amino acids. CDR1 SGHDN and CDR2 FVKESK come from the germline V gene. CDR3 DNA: TGTGCCAGCAGGTCATTAGGACAGGGGACCTACAATGAGCAGTTCTTC. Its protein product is CASRSLGQGTYNEQFF.

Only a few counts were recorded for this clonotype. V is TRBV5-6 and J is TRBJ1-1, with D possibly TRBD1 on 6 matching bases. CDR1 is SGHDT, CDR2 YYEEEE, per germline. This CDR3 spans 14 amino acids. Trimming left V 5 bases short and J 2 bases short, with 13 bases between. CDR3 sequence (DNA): TGTGCCAGCAGTCAACAGGGTTTCAACACTGAAGCTTTCTTT. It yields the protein CASSQQGFNTEAFF.

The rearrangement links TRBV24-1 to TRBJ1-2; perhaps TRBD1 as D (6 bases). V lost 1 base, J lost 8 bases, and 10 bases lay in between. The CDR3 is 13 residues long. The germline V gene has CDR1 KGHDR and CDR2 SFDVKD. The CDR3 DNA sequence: TGTGCCACCAGTGATTTCACAGGGCAAGGCTACACCTTC. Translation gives CATSDFTGQGYTF.

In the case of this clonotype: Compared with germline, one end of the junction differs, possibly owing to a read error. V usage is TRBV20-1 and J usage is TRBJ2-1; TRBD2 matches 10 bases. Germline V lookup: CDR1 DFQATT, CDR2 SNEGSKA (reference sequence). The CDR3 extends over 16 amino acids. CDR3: CSAIVGLAVTYNEHFF. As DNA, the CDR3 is TGCAGTGCTATAGTCGGACTAGCGGTAACCTACAATGAGCATTTCTTC.

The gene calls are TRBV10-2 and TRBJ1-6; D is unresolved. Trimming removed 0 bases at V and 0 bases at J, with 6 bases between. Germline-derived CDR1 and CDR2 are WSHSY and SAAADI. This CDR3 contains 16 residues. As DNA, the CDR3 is TGCGCCAGCAGTGAGTCCGCTAGCTCCTATAATTCACCCCTCCACTTT. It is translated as CASSESASSYNSPLHF.

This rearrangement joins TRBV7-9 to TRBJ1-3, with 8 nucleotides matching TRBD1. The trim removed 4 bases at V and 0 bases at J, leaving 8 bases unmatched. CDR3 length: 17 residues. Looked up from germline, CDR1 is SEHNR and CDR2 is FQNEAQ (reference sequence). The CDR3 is CASSSGQGPISGNTIYF. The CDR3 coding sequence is TGTGCCAGCAGCTCCGGACAGGGTCCAATCTCTGGAAACACCATATATTTT. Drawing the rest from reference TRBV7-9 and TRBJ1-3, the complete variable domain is DTGVSQNPRHKITKRGQNVTFRCDPISEHNRLYWYRQTLGQGPEFLTYFQNEAQLEKSRLLSDRFSAERPKGSFSTLEIQRTEQGDSAMYLCASSSGQGPISGNTIYFGEGSWLTVV.

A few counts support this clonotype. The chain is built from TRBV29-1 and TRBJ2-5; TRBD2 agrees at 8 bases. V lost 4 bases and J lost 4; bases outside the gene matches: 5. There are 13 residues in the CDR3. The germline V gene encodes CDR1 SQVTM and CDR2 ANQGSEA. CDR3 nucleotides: TGCAGCGTTGCGCGGGGGGATGGAGAGACCCAGTACTTC. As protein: CSVARGDGETQYF.

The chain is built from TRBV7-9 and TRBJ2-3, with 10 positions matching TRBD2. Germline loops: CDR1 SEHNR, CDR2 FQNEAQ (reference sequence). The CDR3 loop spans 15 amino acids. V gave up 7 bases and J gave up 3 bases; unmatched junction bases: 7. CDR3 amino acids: CASTEGTSETDTQYF. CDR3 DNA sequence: TGTGCCAGCACTGAAGGGACTAGCGAGACAGATACGCAGTATTTT.

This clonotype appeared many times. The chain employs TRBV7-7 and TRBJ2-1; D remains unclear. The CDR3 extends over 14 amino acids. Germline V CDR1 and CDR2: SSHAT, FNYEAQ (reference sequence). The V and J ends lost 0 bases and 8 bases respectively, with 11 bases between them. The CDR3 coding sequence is TGTGCCAGCAGCTTAGCTCGCTTGGGCCATGAGCAGTTCTTC. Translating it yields CASSLARLGHEQFF.

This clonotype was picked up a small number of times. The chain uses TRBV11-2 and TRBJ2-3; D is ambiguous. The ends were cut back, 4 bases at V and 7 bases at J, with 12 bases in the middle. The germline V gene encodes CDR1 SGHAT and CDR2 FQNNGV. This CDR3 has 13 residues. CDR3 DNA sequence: TGTGCCAGCAGCTGGGAAGCCGGCTATACGCAGTATTTT. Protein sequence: CASSWEAGYTQYF.

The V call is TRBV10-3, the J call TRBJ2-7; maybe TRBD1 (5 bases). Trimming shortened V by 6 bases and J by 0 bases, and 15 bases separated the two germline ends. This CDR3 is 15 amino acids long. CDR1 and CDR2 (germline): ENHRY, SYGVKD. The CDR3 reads CAIRDREFSSYEQYF. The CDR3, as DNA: TGTGCCATCAGAGACAGAGAATTTAGCTCCTACGAGCAGTACTTC.

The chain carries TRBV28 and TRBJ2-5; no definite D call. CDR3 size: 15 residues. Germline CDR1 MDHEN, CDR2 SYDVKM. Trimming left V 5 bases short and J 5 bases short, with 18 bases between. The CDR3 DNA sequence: TGTGCCAGCAGTGTTCCGGGCCTCGAGATGGAGACCCAGTACTTC. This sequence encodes CASSVPGLEMETQYF.

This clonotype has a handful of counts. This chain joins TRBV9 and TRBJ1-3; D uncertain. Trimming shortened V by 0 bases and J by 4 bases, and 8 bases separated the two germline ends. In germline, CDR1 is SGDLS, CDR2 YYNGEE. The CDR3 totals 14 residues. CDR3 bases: TGTGCCAGCAGCGTAGGCGGGAAAGGAAACACCATATATTTT. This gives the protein CASSVGGKGNTIYF.